This entry features one T cell receptor beta chain sequence. The data belong to a study of cytomegalovirus exposure and HLA in healthy donors. 60 Vbeta and 13 Jbeta primers were used in PCR. Clones were sequenced by immunoSEQ multiplex PCR, and TCRdb holds only the in-frame ones, with some missing. The sample holds 150,000 to 200,000 clones, about 76% seen once. The specimen sequenced was PBMCs. The sequence was obtained from a female donor in good health and CMV-seronegative.

CDR3 bases: TGTGCCAGCTCATTCCGGGACAGCTATAATTCACCCCTCCACTTT. Protein: CASSFRDSYNSPLHF. The J gene is TRBJ1-6, the V gene TRBV18, with 7 bases that match TRBD1. In germline, CDR1 is KGHSH, CDR2 LQKENI. Germline trimming cut 5 bases from V and 3 bases from J; bases unmatched to any gene: 4. This CDR3 spans 15 amino acids.